One sample yielded the 22 T cell receptor beta chains listed below, sequenced in a study of blood T cell repertoires in COVID-19. Clones were sequenced by immunoSEQ multiplex PCR, and TCRdb holds only the in-frame ones, with some missing. The sample holds more than 300,000 clones, roughly 89% seen once. Sequencing was done on a sample of peripheral blood. The receptor set was obtained from a woman aged 25 to 39 with COVID-19, enrolled during active disease.

V and J are TRBV5-1 and TRBJ2-5, with TRBD1 identical over 8 bases. CDR3 size: 16 residues. V lost 4 bases, J lost 4 bases, and 12 bases stayed unmatched. Per the germline V gene, CDR1 is SGHRS and CDR2 is YFSETQ. For the CDR3, the DNA is TGCGCCAGCAGCCGAACTGGGACAGGCGGACTAGAGACCCAGTACTTC. It specifies CASSRTGTGGLETQYF.

Here the CDR3 reads CATSRGDRVGYTF. The CDR3 DNA sequence: TGTGCCACCAGCAGAGGTGACAGGGTTGGCTACACCTTC. The rearrangement joins TRBV15 to TRBJ1-2; TRBD1 aligns across 7 bases. Trimming removed 1 base from V and 7 bases from J; junction bases left unmatched: 3. The CDR3 is made up of 13 amino acids. Germline CDR1 LNHNV, CDR2 YYDKDF (reference sequence).

The genes are TRBV5-1 and TRBJ2-3; D call uncertain. CDR3 size: 14 residues. V lost 2 bases to trimming and J lost 6 bases, with 13 bases between them. The germline V gene has CDR1 SGHRS and CDR2 YFSETQ. The CDR3 bases are TGCGCCAGCAGCTTACTTGTTGGTCTCGATACGCAGTATTTT. It translates to CASSLLVGLDTQYF. Supplemented by reference TRBV5-1 and TRBJ2-3, the full variable domain reads KAGVTQTPRYLIKTRGQQVTLSCSPISGHRSVSWYQQTPGQGLQFLFEYFSETQRNKGNFPGRFSGRQFSNSRSEMNVSTLELGDSALYLCASSLLVGLDTQYFGPGTRLTVL.

The chain joins TRBV9 to TRBJ1-1; D is undetermined. The CDR3 extends over 13 amino acids. V dropped 4 bases and J dropped 0 bases, with 7 bases sitting between them. Germline CDR1 is SGDLS and CDR2 is YYNGEE. CDR3 region: CASSKLMNTEAFF. In DNA, the CDR3 is TGTGCCAGCAGCAAATTAATGAACACTGAAGCTTTCTTT.

This rearrangement joins TRBV6-5 to TRBJ1-2, with D uncertain. CDR3 length: 14 residues. Germline CDR1 MNHEY, CDR2 SVGAGI. V lost 0 bases, J lost 6 bases, and 11 bases lay in between. CDR3 coding DNA: TGTGCCAGCAGTTACTCGAGGGATTCTAATGGCTACACCTTC. Translating it yields CASSYSRDSNGYTF.

The chain links TRBV6-5 to TRBJ2-3, with 7 bases lining up with TRBD1. The V segment lost 0 bases and the J segment 0 bases; nucleotides outside the gene matches: 3. This CDR3 is built from 16 residues. Germline V CDR1 and CDR2: MNHEY, SVGAGI. This chain's CDR3 is CASSYSGGVSTDTQYF. Written as DNA, the CDR3 is TGTGCCAGCAGTTACTCAGGGGGCGTAAGCACAGATACGCAGTATTTT.

To note about this clone: This likely comes from a read error, as the CDR3 has no conserved phenylalanine or tryptophan at its end. V is TRBV6-2 or TRBV6-3 and J is TRBJ1-2; D is possibly TRBD1 (6 bases). Germline CDR1 MNHEY, CDR2 SVGEGT. CDR3 length: 14 amino acids. V was cut by 0 bases and J by 7 bases, with 12 bases left in between. The CDR3: CASSYSAGAFGYTS. The DNA of the CDR3 is TGTGCCAGCAGTTACTCGGCAGGGGCGTTTGGCTACACCTCC.

This clone was counted only a few times. V and J are TRBV9 and TRBJ1-1; D ambiguous. V was shortened by 0 bases and J by 3 bases, with 6 bases between the two germline ends. This CDR3 is 13 amino acids long. Germline V gene lookup returns CDR1 SGDLS and CDR2 YYNGEE. The CDR3 loop is CASSVGSYTEAFF. DNA of the CDR3: TGTGCCAGCAGCGTAGGTAGTTACACTGAAGCTTTCTTT.

J is TRBJ1-2 and V is TRBV28; D perhaps matches TRBD1 (6 bases). The CDR3 runs 14 residues. With 3 bases removed from V and 6 bases from J, the gap between germline ends came to 14 bases. CDR1 is MDHEN, CDR2 SYDVKM, per germline. The CDR3 DNA sequence: TGTGCCAGCAGTTTTCCGACAGGAGGTAATGGCTACACCTTC. It yields the protein CASSFPTGGNGYTF.

This chain joins TRBV2 and TRBJ2-3; 7 bases are shared with TRBD2. Germline CDR1 reads SNHLY; CDR2 reads FYNNEI. This CDR3 is 14 amino acids long. The junction had 3 bases not matched to a gene; V was cut back by 6 bases and J by 0 bases. CDR3 DNA: TGTGCCAGCAGGTGGGGGGGTAGCACAGATACGCAGTATTTT. Its protein product is CASRWGGSTDTQYF.

The genes are TRBV6-5 and TRBJ1-5, with TRBD1 as a possible D gene (5 bases). Trimming removed 7 bases from V and 6 bases from J, with 16 bases in between. The germline CDR1 and CDR2 sequences are MNHEY and SVGAGI. This CDR3 comprises 14 residues. The CDR3 spells CASTGIRATQPQHF. Written as DNA, the CDR3 is TGTGCCAGCACAGGAATCAGGGCCACTCAGCCCCAGCATTTT.

This clone was recorded a few times. The chain couples TRBV9 to TRBJ2-1; D remains unclear. The CDR3 totals 16 residues. The germline V and J ends were trimmed by 4 bases and 2 bases, with 16 bases remaining between them. CDR1 is SGDLS and CDR2 is YYNGEE in the germline V gene. CDR3 residues: CASSRSAGVAYNEQFF. CDR3 sequence (DNA): TGTGCCAGCAGCCGCTCCGCCGGAGTCGCCTACAATGAGCAGTTCTTC.

V usage is TRBV4-2 and J usage is TRBJ2-1, with D possibly TRBD2 on 6 matching bases. This CDR3 has 16 amino acids. V lost 4 bases and J lost 2, with 15 bases in between. Germline CDR1 reads LGHNA; CDR2 reads YNFKEQ. This CDR3 is CASSPFAGKAYNEQFF. The DNA of the CDR3 is TGTGCCAGCAGCCCTTTCGCGGGGAAGGCCTACAATGAGCAGTTCTTC.

The CDR3 sequence is CASSVEPLLSGANQPQHF. The CDR3 nucleotides are TGTGCCAGCAGCGTAGAGCCCCTGTTGTCAGGGGCCAATCAGCCCCAGCATTTT. This chain joins TRBV9 and TRBJ1-5; the D gene is possibly TRBD1 (6 bases). This CDR3 is 18 amino acids long. Trimming cost V 0 bases and J 3 bases, with 19 bases left between them. The germline gives CDR1 SGDLS, CDR2 YYNGEE.

The genes are TRBV7-9 and TRBJ1-1; 8 nucleotides agree with TRBD1. Germline V gene lookup returns CDR1 SEHNR and CDR2 FQNEAQ (reference sequence). The CDR3 loop spans 15 amino acids. With V trimmed by 5 bases and J by 7 bases, 12 bases remained unmatched. Here the CDR3 DNA reads TGTGCCAGCAGCCCGGAGACAGGGGCCCGGGGTGAAGCTTTCTTT. The encoded protein is CASSPETGARGEAFF. Filled out from reference TRBV7-9 and TRBJ1-1, the complete variable domain reads DTGVSQNPRHKITKRGQNVTFRCDPISEHNRLYWYRQTLGQGPEFLTYFQNEAQLEKSRLLSDRFSAERPKGSFSTLEIQRTEQGDSAMYLCASSPETGARGEAFFGQGTRLTVV.

The J gene is TRBJ1-3, the V gene TRBV29-1, with TRBD1 identical over 9 bases. J lost 1 base, V lost 3 bases, and 4 bases had no gene match. This CDR3 region has 15 residues. Per germline, CDR1 SQVTM and CDR2 ANQGSEA. DNA of the CDR3: TGCAGCGTTGAGGGGACAGGGTGGTCTGGAAACACCATATATTTT. This sequence encodes CSVEGTGWSGNTIYF.

CDR3 DNA: TGTGCCAGCAGTCCCGCCAGGGGACACGAGCAGTACTTC. Amino acids: CASSPARGHEQYF. The rearrangement uses TRBV12-3 or TRBV12-4 and TRBJ2-7; a possible D gene is TRBD1 (6 bases). V lost 5 bases and J 5 bases, leaving 13 bases between the germline ends. CDR3 length: 13 amino acids.

This chain uses TRBV11-2 with TRBJ1-1, with D perhaps TRBD1 (5 bases). V was trimmed by 2 bases and J by 3 bases, leaving 13 bases between them. The CDR3 consists of 15 residues. Germline CDR1 is SGHAT and CDR2 is FQNNGV. The CDR3 nucleotides are TGTGCCAGCAGCTTACAGGGTTCATGGTACACTGAAGCTTTCTTT. Translation: CASSLQGSWYTEAFF.

The gene calls are TRBV5-1 and TRBJ2-5; possible D gene TRBD2, 6 bases. V shed 0 bases and J shed 4 bases, with 13 bases lying between them. CDR3 size: 15 residues. CDR1 is SGHRS, CDR2 YFSETQ, per germline. In nucleotides, the CDR3 is TGCGCCAGCAGCTTGGGTGCGGGGAGGAGAGAGACCCAGTACTTC. Its protein product is CASSLGAGRRETQYF.

The rearrangement uses TRBV15 and TRBJ2-5, with D uncertain. The V and J ends lost 3 bases and 0 bases respectively, with 14 bases between them. This CDR3 is 16 amino acids long. Germline V gives CDR1 LNHNV, CDR2 YYDKDF (reference sequence). CDR3 nucleotides: TGTGCCACCAGCAGGAGTTCCGCCTCGTACCAAGAGACCCAGTACTTC. This translates into CATSRSSASYQETQYF.

This clone was recorded once. This chain links TRBV4-1 with TRBJ1-4; D unresolved. V dropped 3 bases and J dropped 10 bases, with 18 bases sitting between them. The CDR3 is made up of 15 amino acids. In germline, CDR1 is MGHRA, CDR2 YSYEKL. This chain's CDR3 is CASSHPGRARAKLFF. DNA for the CDR3: TGCGCCAGCAGCCACCCCGGGAGGGCGAGGGCAAAACTGTTTTTT.

In its sample, this clone was seen once. This chain uses TRBV7-2 with TRBJ2-5; possibly TRBD2 for D (6 bases). The germline V and J ends were trimmed by 1 base and 4 bases, with 13 bases remaining between them. Germline V gene data show CDR1 as SGHTA and CDR2 as FQGNSA. This CDR3 is built from 15 residues. For the CDR3, the DNA is TGTGCCAGCAGCTTAGGGGGGGTTGGCGCAGAGACCCAGTACTTC. Translation: CASSLGGVGAETQYF.